The 30 T cell receptor beta chains reported below all come from one sample, sequenced in a study of blood T cell repertoires in COVID-19. Sequencing was performed with immunoSEQ multiplex PCR; in TCRdb, only in-frame clones are kept and a portion is missing. The data contain around 280,000 clones, around nine tenths of them seen just once; the ten biggest clones take up less than 2%. Sequenced: PBMCs or T cells enriched from blood (not recorded which). The receptors derive from a woman in her thirties or forties who had recovered from COVID-19.

Points on this clone: Other nucleotide sequences from this sample produce the same CDR3. This chain connects TRBV3-1 (or the pseudogene TRBV3-2) to TRBJ1-5, with unresolved D. This CDR3 comprises 14 residues. Germline lookup yields CDR1 LGHDT and CDR2 YNNKEL (reference sequence). With 1 base removed from V and 1 base from J, the gap between germline ends came to 5 bases. The CDR3 DNA follows: TGTGCCAGCAGCCAAGGGCAAAGCAATCAGCCCCAGCATTTT. Translation gives CASSQGQSNQPQHF.

The rearrangement uses TRBV7-6 and TRBJ2-5, with 9 bases matching TRBD2. With 1 base clipped from V and 2 bases from J, the junction kept 11 bases outside the gene matches. The CDR3 runs 18 residues. CDR1 and CDR2 (germline): SGHVS, FNYEAQ. Here the CDR3 DNA reads TGTGCCAGCAGCTTAGTTGCGGGGGGGTCAGTACAGCAAGAGACCCAGTACTTC. Amino acid sequence: CASSLVAGGSVQQETQYF.

The chain uses TRBV4-2 and TRBJ2-7, with D perhaps TRBD2 (7 bases). The germline CDR1 and CDR2 sequences are LGHNA and YNFKEQ. V lost 3 bases and J lost 7, with 22 bases in between. This CDR3 spans 16 amino acids. CDR3 amino acids: CASSQVVAGAREEQYF. Here the CDR3 DNA reads TGTGCCAGCAGCCAGGTAGTCGCGGGGGCCCGGGAGGAGCAGTACTTC.

V and J are TRBV6-5 and TRBJ1-2; D perhaps matches TRBD1 (6 bases). CDR1 is MNHEY, CDR2 SVGAGI, per germline. This CDR3 comprises 14 residues. The V end was cut by 4 bases, the J end by 6 bases, with 15 bases between. This CDR3 is CASSSSNRADGYTF. The CDR3 DNA reads TGTGCCAGCAGTTCATCTAACAGGGCCGATGGCTACACCTTC.

The chain links TRBV18 to TRBJ1-1; D gene uncertain. Germline-derived CDR1 and CDR2 are KGHSH and LQKENI. This CDR3 is built from 13 residues. V lost 1 base to trimming and J lost 4 bases, with 7 bases between them. CDR3 residues: CASSPREGTEAFF. The DNA of the CDR3 is TGTGCCAGCTCACCACGCGAGGGCACTGAAGCTTTCTTT.

The chain carries TRBV4-1 and TRBJ2-7; TRBD1 aligns across 12 bases. The CDR3 spans 16 residues. Trimming took 2 bases from V and 4 from J; bases not matched to a gene: 6. The germline V gene has CDR1 MGHRA and CDR2 YSYEKL. CDR3 sequence (DNA): TGCGCCAGCAGCCAACCGGGACAGGGGGCGCCTTACGAGCAGTACTTC. Amino acid sequence: CASSQPGQGAPYEQYF.

The rearrangement joins TRBV5-1 to TRBJ1-2; TRBD1 might be the D (5 bases). Per germline, CDR1 SGHRS and CDR2 YFSETQ. CDR3 length: 15 amino acids. The V end was cut by 4 bases, the J end by 4 bases, with 17 bases between. The DNA of the CDR3 is TGCGCCAGCAGCATGGGTTCGGGGGGAGGCTATGGCTACACCTTC. Protein: CASSMGSGGGYGYTF. Filled out from reference TRBV5-1 and TRBJ1-2, the complete variable domain reads KAGVTQTPRYLIKTRGQQVTLSCSPISGHRSVSWYQQTPGQGLQFLFEYFSETQRNKGNFPGRFSGRQFSNSRSEMNVSTLELGDSALYLCASSMGSGGGYGYTFGSGTRLTVV.

In DNA form, the CDR3 reads TGTGCCAGCAGTTTTAAGACAGGGGGGAACACTGAAGCTTTCTTT. The encoded protein is CASSFKTGGNTEAFF. The chain links TRBV27 to TRBJ1-1, with 9 bases fitting TRBD1. The CDR3 totals 15 residues. Germline V gene data show CDR1 as MNHEY and CDR2 as SMNVEV (reference sequence). V shed 3 bases and J 1 base; nucleotides not matched to a gene: 3.

The chain combines TRBV7-2 with TRBJ2-5; D call uncertain. Trimming shortened V by 6 bases and J by 5 bases, and 13 bases separated the two germline ends. CDR3 length: 13 residues. CDR1 is SGHTA and CDR2 is FQGNSA in the germline V gene. CDR3 in DNA: TGTGCCAGCAGTTTTGGGCCTGGGGAGACCCAGTACTTC. It encodes CASSFGPGETQYF.

V gene TRBV5-4 combines with J gene TRBJ2-5; TRBD1 aligns across 8 bases. The germline gives CDR1 SGHNT, CDR2 YYREEE (reference sequence). J was trimmed by 2 bases and V by 4 bases; bases with no gene match: 7. The CDR3 has 15 amino acids. The CDR3 reads CASSTRTGLQETQYF. In nucleotides, the CDR3 is TGTGCCAGCAGCACACGGACAGGGTTACAAGAGACCCAGTACTTC. The full variable domain, in which reference TRBV5-4 and TRBJ2-5 provide the parts outside the CDR3, is ETGVTQSPTHLIKTRGQQVTLRCSSQSGHNTVSWYQQALGQGPQFIFQYYREEENGRGNFPPRFSGLQFPNYSSELNVNALELDDSALYLCASSTRTGLQETQYFGPGTRLLVL.

There are a few counts of this clone. The V call is TRBV11-2, the J call TRBJ1-2; maybe TRBD1 (5 bases). CDR1 is SGHAT, CDR2 FQNNGV, per germline. The ends were cut back, 1 base at V and 6 bases at J, with 12 bases in the middle. This CDR3 has 14 residues. The CDR3 nucleotides are TGTGCCAGCAGCTTAGTAAGGGGTACGAATGGCTACACCTTC. Translation gives CASSLVRGTNGYTF.

The chain couples TRBV2 to TRBJ2-5; 12 nucleotides agree with TRBD2. Germline lookup yields CDR1 SNHLY and CDR2 FYNNEI. With 5 bases clipped from V and 5 bases from J, the junction kept 6 bases outside the gene matches. The CDR3 sequence is 15 residues long. The CDR3 sequence: CASSSTSGGAETQYF. The CDR3 DNA sequence: TGTGCCAGCAGTTCGACTAGCGGGGGTGCTGAGACCCAGTACTTC.

A single count supports this clone. In DNA form, the CDR3 reads TGTGCCAGCAGCCCTAGGACAGGGGGGAACACTGAAGCTTTCTTT. This encodes CASSPRTGGNTEAFF. The chain recombines TRBV11-2 with TRBJ1-1; 10 bases are shared with TRBD1. Unmatched junction bases numbered 4, after V lost 5 bases and J lost 1 base. CDR1 and CDR2 (germline): SGHAT, FQNNGV. This CDR3 spans 15 amino acids.

V is TRBV19 and J is TRBJ1-1, with TRBD1 as a possible D gene (5 bases). The CDR3 contains 12 residues. The V gene's germline CDR1 is LNHDA and CDR2 SQIVND (reference sequence). Deletions cut 8 bases from V and 1 base from J, with 8 bases between. The CDR3 loop is CASFGGNTEAFF. The CDR3 region has the DNA TGTGCCAGTTTCGGGGGGAACACTGAAGCTTTCTTT.

The chain carries TRBV6-1 and TRBJ2-7, with a possible D match to TRBD2 (5 bases). Germline loops: CDR1 MNHNS, CDR2 SASEGT. This CDR3 comprises 16 residues. Between the trimmed V and J ends, which lost 2 bases and 2 bases, there was a span of 16 bases. Here the CDR3 reads CASSEHLGAPTYEQYF. CDR3 sequence (DNA): TGTGCCAGCAGTGAACATCTGGGAGCTCCGACCTACGAGCAGTACTTC.

This clone was seen a few times. The rearrangement joins TRBV4-1 to TRBJ2-3; D call uncertain. Germline-derived CDR1 and CDR2 are MGHRA and YSYEKL. There are 16 residues in the CDR3. V lost 0 bases, J lost 2 bases, and 12 bases lay in between. CDR3 DNA: TGCGCCAGCAGCCAAGATTGGTGGCAGAACACAGATACGCAGTATTTT. Translated: CASSQDWWQNTDTQYF.

This sequence joins TRBV6-5 and TRBJ2-1; D is ambiguous. Trimming shortened V by 2 bases and J by 6 bases, and 11 bases separated the two germline ends. Germline-derived CDR1 and CDR2 are MNHEY and SVGAGI. The CDR3 spans 14 residues. The DNA for the CDR3 is TGTGCCAGCAGTTACGACAACACCCGCAATGAGCAGTTCTTC. Its protein is CASSYDNTRNEQFF.

This chain links TRBV7-6 with TRBJ2-3; D is possibly TRBD1 (5 bases). The CDR3 consists of 16 residues. V was cut by 0 bases and J by 3 bases, with 13 bases left in between. CDR1 and CDR2 from the germline V gene are SGHVS and FNYEAQ. CDR3 coding DNA: TGTGCCAGCAGCTTAGCGCACGCGACAGAGACAGATACGCAGTATTTT. It specifies CASSLAHATETDTQYF. Combining the CDR3 with reference TRBV7-6 and TRBJ2-3 gives the whole variable domain GAGVSQSPRYKVTKRGQDVALRCDPISGHVSLYWYRQALGQGPEFLTYFNYEAQQDKSGLPNDRFSAERPEGSISTLTIQRTEQRDSAMYRCASSLAHATETDTQYFGPGTRLTVL.

The rearrangement uses TRBV7-9 and TRBJ2-7; 10 positions agree with TRBD1. The CDR3 is made up of 15 amino acids. Germline values: CDR1 SEHNR, CDR2 FQNEAQ (reference sequence). V was clipped by 1 base and J by 2 bases; unmatched bases: 2. In DNA, the CDR3 is TGTGCCAGCAGCTTAGTGGGACAGGGGACCTACGAGCAGTACTTC. Translating it yields CASSLVGQGTYEQYF.

This sequence joins TRBV19 and TRBJ1-1; D remains unclear. The germline V gene encodes CDR1 LNHDA and CDR2 SQIVND (reference sequence). This CDR3 region has 16 residues. Trimming cost V 0 bases and J 6 bases, with 17 bases left between them. The CDR3 DNA follows: TGTGCCAGTAGTATAGATCGACACCGCTTCAACGCTGAAGCTTTCTTT. Translation: CASSIDRHRFNAEAFF.

The rearrangement links TRBV3-1 (or the pseudogene TRBV3-2) to TRBJ2-5, with 11 bases aligning to TRBD2. Germline CDR1 reads LGHDT; CDR2 reads YNNKEL (reference sequence). The CDR3 spans 17 residues. V was pared by 4 bases and J by 4 bases, with 11 bases of the junction left unmatched. The CDR3 here is CASSPPGLAGGLETQYF. In DNA, the CDR3 is TGTGCCAGCAGCCCTCCGGGGTTAGCGGGAGGGCTAGAGACCCAGTACTTC.

The chain is built from TRBV5-1 and TRBJ2-7; 7 bases agree with TRBD1. CDR1 is SGHRS and CDR2 is YFSETQ in the germline V gene. The trim removed 0 bases at V and 0 bases at J, leaving 6 bases unmatched. This CDR3 has 16 amino acids. The CDR3 region is CASSLARGQASYEQYF. For the CDR3, the DNA is TGCGCCAGCAGCTTGGCCCGAGGACAGGCCTCCTACGAGCAGTACTTC.

The V call is TRBV2, the J call TRBJ1-1; TRBD1 might be the D (6 bases). Between the trimmed V and J ends, which lost 5 bases and 5 bases, there was a span of 15 bases. Germline CDR1 reads SNHLY; CDR2 reads FYNNEI. This CDR3 is built from 14 residues. CDR3 residues: CASSQQGLRTEAFF. Written as DNA, the CDR3 is TGTGCCAGCAGTCAACAGGGTTTAAGGACTGAAGCTTTCTTT.

This chain joins TRBV7-9 and TRBJ2-7; TRBD2 matches at 10 bases. The CDR3 runs 16 residues. The germline V gene has CDR1 SEHNR and CDR2 FQNEAQ (reference sequence). V shed 4 bases and J 2 bases; nucleotides not matched to a gene: 8. CDR3 in amino acids: CASSSPGLAEAYEQYF. DNA of the CDR3: TGTGCCAGCAGCTCCCCCGGACTAGCGGAGGCCTACGAGCAGTACTTC.

The chain employs TRBV2 and TRBJ2-2; 10 bases map to TRBD1. The V gene end was trimmed by 6 bases and the J gene end by 5 bases; junction bases not matched to a gene: 9. Germline CDR1 SNHLY, CDR2 FYNNEI. CDR3 length: 16 residues. CDR3 sequence reads: CASSAPGQGFTGELFF. In DNA form, the CDR3 reads TGTGCCAGCAGCGCTCCGGGACAGGGGTTTACCGGGGAGCTGTTTTTT.

The chain uses TRBV10-3 and TRBJ2-3; D is uncertain. This CDR3 region has 12 residues. The V gene lost 5 bases and the J gene lost 4 bases, with 7 bases spanning the gap. CDR1 ENHRY and CDR2 SYGVKD come from the germline V gene. CDR3 nucleotide sequence: TGTGCCATCAGTTTTCAGTCAGATACGCAGTATTTT. Protein: CAISFQSDTQYF.

The chain links TRBV11-3 to TRBJ2-2; TRBD1 matches at 7 bases. Germline CDR1 is SGHNT and CDR2 is YENEEA. The V gene end was trimmed by 5 bases and the J gene end by 2 bases; junction bases not matched to a gene: 8. CDR3 size: 16 residues. CDR3 nucleotides: TGTGCCAGCAGCAGCTGGACAGGAGTCAACACCGGGGAGCTGTTTTTT. Translating it yields CASSSWTGVNTGELFF.

V is TRBV10-3 and J is TRBJ2-2; 9 nucleotides agree with TRBD1. CDR3 size: 17 residues. CDR1 is ENHRY, CDR2 SYGVKD, per germline. Trimming removed 4 bases from V and 1 base from J; junction bases left unmatched: 7. CDR3 coding DNA: TGTGCCATCAGTGGGTCCAGGGGACAGGGGAACACCGGGGAGCTGTTTTTT. Translation gives CAISGSRGQGNTGELFF.

The chain couples TRBV7-6 to TRBJ2-7; 7 bases line up with TRBD1. With 6 bases clipped from V and 5 bases from J, the junction kept 13 bases outside the gene matches. Germline loops: CDR1 SGHVS, CDR2 FNYEAQ. The CDR3 totals 15 residues. The CDR3 loop reads CASSPTGPPSNEQYF. The DNA for the CDR3 is TGTGCCAGCAGTCCGACAGGGCCCCCCTCGAACGAGCAGTACTTC.

This chain joins TRBV19 and TRBJ1-1; D not certain. The CDR3 is 14 amino acids. Germline V gene lookup returns CDR1 LNHDA and CDR2 SQIVND (reference sequence). V lost 5 bases to trimming and J lost 1 base, with 11 bases between them. The CDR3 protein is CASSPGRQNTEAFF. The CDR3 nucleotides are TGTGCCAGTAGTCCGGGGAGGCAGAACACTGAAGCTTTCTTT.